Presented here are 26 T cell receptor beta chains from one specimen sequenced in a study of CD8 T cells in Susac syndrome. Reverse transcription used about 0.45 to 1 ug RNA and random hexamers. MiXCR was run by TCRdb on the immunoSEQ multiplex PCR reads, yielding one entry per CDR3 protein. The sample records 110,000 or so distinct CDR3 sequences, 85% to 95% being singletons. Sequenced sample: CD4+ T cells from PBMCs. The receptors originated from a human donor with multiple sclerosis.

J is TRBJ2-1 and V is TRBV30; 9 bases line up with TRBD1. The germline V gene encodes CDR1 GTSNPN and CDR2 SVGIG (reference sequence). This CDR3 is built from 15 residues. Trimming cost V 3 bases and J 3 bases; bases outside gene matches: 6. This chain's CDR3 is CAWRGDRVDYNEQFF. DNA for the CDR3: TGTGCCTGGAGGGGGGACAGGGTCGACTACAATGAGCAGTTCTTC.

The chain recombines TRBV3-1 with TRBJ1-1; no clear D. The CDR3 totals 14 residues. V lost 2 bases and J lost 2, with 9 bases in between. Germline V gene data show CDR1 as LGHDT and CDR2 as YNNKEL (reference sequence). CDR3 loop: CASSQYQANTEAFF. Here the CDR3 DNA reads TGTGCCAGCAGCCAATACCAAGCAAACACTGAAGCTTTCTTT. The variable domain in full, completed from reference TRBV3-1 and TRBJ1-1, reads DTAVSQTPKYLVTQMGNDKSIKCEQNLGHDTMYWYKQDSKKFLKIMFSYNNKELIINETVPNRFSPKSPDKAHLNLHINSLELGDSAVYFCASSQYQANTEAFFGQGTRLTVV.

The chain joins TRBV6-6 to TRBJ1-6, with 8 bases identical to TRBD1. The V gene's germline CDR1 is MNHNY and CDR2 SVGAGI (reference sequence). V lost 7 bases to trimming and J lost 7 bases; unmatched junction nucleotides: 6. This CDR3 comprises 14 residues. The CDR3 bases are TGTGCCAGCAACGGCGGACAGGGCAATTCACCCCTCCACTTT. Translation: CASNGGQGNSPLHF.

This clonotype has just one count. The chain carries TRBV7-2 and TRBJ1-3; D call uncertain. The V gene lost 5 bases and the J gene lost 0 bases, with 11 bases spanning the gap. Germline CDR1 reads SGHTA; CDR2 reads FQGNSA. CDR3 length: 15 amino acids. In DNA form, the CDR3 reads TGTGCCAGCAGCCCCGGACCGAACTCTGGAAACACCATATATTTT. Protein product: CASSPGPNSGNTIYF.

The rearrangement links TRBV7-9 to TRBJ1-5; D is possibly TRBD1 (5 bases). This CDR3 region has 18 residues. Deletions cut 1 base from V and 1 base from J, with 17 bases between. CDR1 is SEHNR, CDR2 FQNEAQ, per germline (reference sequence). CDR3 loop: CASSLGQGGVESNQPQHF. Written as DNA, the CDR3 is TGTGCCAGCAGCTTAGGGCAGGGAGGTGTGGAAAGCAATCAGCCCCAGCATTTT. Looking up the rest from reference TRBV7-9 and TRBJ1-5 gives the full variable domain: DTGVSQNPRHKITKRGQNVTFRCDPISEHNRLYWYRQTLGQGPEFLTYFQNEAQLEKSRLLSDRFSAERPKGSFSTLEIQRTEQGDSAMYLCASSLGQGGVESNQPQHFGDGTRLSIL.

The V gene is TRBV29-1, the J gene TRBJ2-4; D possibly corresponds to TRBD1 (5 bases). Per the germline V gene, CDR1 is SQVTM and CDR2 is ANQGSEA. With 3 bases removed from V and 6 bases from J, the gap between germline ends came to 12 bases. This CDR3 region has 13 residues. CDR3 in DNA: TGCAGCGTTGAGGGCAGGGTACGAAACATTCAGTACTTC. It specifies CSVEGRVRNIQYF.

The chain uses TRBV29-1 and TRBJ1-5; D not certain. The CDR3 extends over 13 amino acids. Per germline, CDR1 SQVTM and CDR2 ANQGSEA. V lost 7 bases to trimming and J lost 0 bases, with 10 bases between them. The CDR3: CSASSNSNQPQHF. The CDR3 nucleotides read TGCAGCGCGTCATCAAATAGCAATCAGCCCCAGCATTTT.

This clonotype is a singleton in its sample. This chain uses TRBV7-8 with TRBJ1-1, with D maybe TRBD1 (6 bases). The V and J ends lost 4 bases and 4 bases respectively, with 13 bases between them. Germline-derived CDR1 and CDR2 are SGHVS and FQNEAQ. The CDR3 loop spans 14 amino acids. The CDR3 sequence: CASSSKDRPTEAFF. The CDR3 region has the DNA TGTGCCAGCAGCTCGAAGGACAGACCCACTGAAGCTTTCTTT.

V and J are TRBV30 and TRBJ2-2; D uncertain. The CDR3 extends over 15 amino acids. V lost 0 bases and J lost 0, with 8 bases in between. CDR1 is GTSNPN, CDR2 SVGIG, per germline (reference sequence). Written as DNA, the CDR3 is TGTGCCTGGAGTGTAGGGCCATCGAACACCGGGGAGCTGTTTTTT. Amino acid sequence: CAWSVGPSNTGELFF. The complete variable domain, with remaining parts taken from reference TRBV30 and TRBJ2-2, reads SQTIHQWPATLVQPVGSPLSLECTVEGTSNPNLYWYRQAAGRGLQLLFYSVGIGQISSEVPQNLSASRPQDRQFILSSKKLLLSDSGFYLCAWSVGPSNTGELFFGEGSRLTVL.

CDR3 sequence (DNA): TGTGCCAGCAGGCCGGCTGGGACATGGGGAAACACCATATATTTT. This translates into CASRPAGTWGNTIYF. The chain employs TRBV6-5 and TRBJ1-3; a weak D match, TRBD1 (6 bases). Deletions cut 6 bases from V and 4 bases from J, with 16 bases between. The CDR3 is 15 amino acids. Germline assignment: CDR1 MNHEY and CDR2 SVGAGI.

This chain uses TRBV12-3 or TRBV12-4 with TRBJ2-5; tentative D call: TRBD2 (6 bases). V was trimmed by 3 bases and J by 7 bases, leaving 12 bases between them. The CDR3 extends over 13 amino acids. CDR3 amino acids: CASSLTVEGTQYF. In nucleotides, the CDR3 is TGTGCCAGCAGTTTGACGGTGGAGGGGACCCAGTACTTC.

This chain uses TRBV12-3 or TRBV12-4 with TRBJ2-3; 9 bases match TRBD2. J lost 4 bases, V lost 1 base, and 6 bases had no gene match. The CDR3 totals 16 residues. CDR3 in DNA: TGTGCCAGCAGTTTAGAAGCGGGGGGCCTGTCAGATACGCAGTATTTT. Protein sequence: CASSLEAGGLSDTQYF.

This chain uses TRBV2 with TRBJ2-5; 14 bases line up with TRBD2. The V segment lost 7 bases and the J segment 2 bases; nucleotides outside the gene matches: 9. This CDR3 spans 17 amino acids. Per germline, CDR1 SNHLY and CDR2 FYNNEI. CDR3 sequence reads: CASKGLAGEGEQETQYF. The CDR3 DNA is TGTGCCAGCAAGGGACTAGCGGGGGAAGGGGAACAAGAGACCCAGTACTTC.

The gene calls are TRBV20-1 and TRBJ2-1; possible D gene TRBD1, 6 bases. Germline CDR1 and CDR2: DFQATT and SNEGSKA (reference sequence). This CDR3 is built from 13 residues. The V gene lost 3 bases and the J gene lost 5 bases, with 11 bases spanning the gap. CDR3 amino acids: CSASRTANNEQFF. As DNA, the CDR3 is TGCAGTGCTAGTCGGACAGCAAACAATGAGCAGTTCTTC.

The rearrangement links TRBV14 to TRBJ2-1, with D uncertain. CDR1 SGHDN and CDR2 FVKESK come from the germline V gene. CDR3 length equals 17 residues. V gave up 0 bases and J gave up 0 bases, with 12 bases separating them. CDR3 residues: CASSQDPSSYSYNEQFF. The CDR3 DNA sequence: TGTGCCAGCAGCCAAGATCCATCCTCGTACTCCTACAATGAGCAGTTCTTC.

The rearrangement uses TRBV5-1 and TRBJ1-2; D is unclear. V was cut by 4 bases and J by 4 bases, with 14 bases left in between. Germline V gene data show CDR1 as SGHRS and CDR2 as YFSETQ. The CDR3 consists of 14 residues. The CDR3 region has the DNA TGCGCCAGCAGCCTACCCGCGGATGGCTATGGCTACACCTTC. Amino acid sequence: CASSLPADGYGYTF. The full variable domain, rest sourced from reference TRBV5-1 and TRBJ1-2, is KAGVTQTPRYLIKTRGQQVTLSCSPISGHRSVSWYQQTPGQGLQFLFEYFSETQRNKGNFPGRFSGRQFSNSRSEMNVSTLELGDSALYLCASSLPADGYGYTFGSGTRLTVV.

This sequence joins TRBV7-9 and TRBJ1-2; 11 bases are shared with TRBD1. Germline V lookup: CDR1 SEHNR, CDR2 FQNEAQ (reference sequence). CDR3 size: 16 residues. J gave up 4 bases and V 2 bases, and 6 bases lay outside the gene matches. CDR3 DNA sequence: TGTGCCAGCAGCTTATTGTCGGGACAGGGGGGCTATGGCTACACCTTC. Protein sequence: CASSLLSGQGGYGYTF.

The count of this clonotype is one. The chain is built from TRBV7-2 and TRBJ1-1; D ambiguous. V lost 4 bases, J lost 4 bases, and 13 bases lay in between. Germline loops: CDR1 SGHTA, CDR2 FQGNSA. The CDR3 totals 14 residues. The CDR3 sequence: CASSSWVLGTEAFF. CDR3 DNA: TGTGCCAGCAGCTCCTGGGTTTTGGGCACTGAAGCTTTCTTT.

The CDR3 DNA reads TGTGCCAGCTCCCCTGGGGGTACAGCTAACTATGGCTACACCTTC. As protein: CASSPGGTANYGYTF. The chain couples TRBV18 to TRBJ1-2; tentatively, D is TRBD1 (5 bases). The germline CDR1 and CDR2 sequences are KGHSH and LQKENI. The germline V and J ends were trimmed by 6 bases and 0 bases, with 14 bases remaining between them. The CDR3 loop spans 15 amino acids.

The genes are TRBV23-1 and TRBJ2-7; D uncertain. TRBV23-1 is an ORF for which the function is uncertain. The CDR3 loop spans 13 amino acids. V was shortened by 7 bases and J by 6 bases, with 16 bases between the two germline ends. The chain's CDR3 is CASILRAGGEQYF. DNA for the CDR3: TGCGCCAGCATTCTCCGGGCCGGCGGCGAGCAGTACTTC.

In DNA form, the CDR3 reads TGCAGTGCTGGACTCGGGGCTGGAAACACCATATATTTT. Its translation is CSAGLGAGNTIYF. The chain uses TRBV20-1 and TRBJ1-3; D gene unclear. CDR1 is DFQATT, CDR2 SNEGSKA, per germline (reference sequence). The V end lost 5 bases, the J end lost 2 bases, and 10 bases lay between the germline ends. The CDR3 has 13 amino acids.

CDR3 amino acids: CASSPAGQRNTEAFF. For the CDR3, the DNA is TGCGCCAGCAGCCCCGCGGGACAGAGGAACACTGAAGCTTTCTTT. The chain joins TRBV5-1 to TRBJ1-1, with 7 bases matching TRBD1. J gave up 1 base and V 4 bases, and 7 bases lay outside the gene matches. This CDR3 region has 15 residues. CDR1 and CDR2 from the germline V gene are SGHRS and YFSETQ.

V and J are TRBV13 and TRBJ1-1; D gene uncertain. The V gene lost 5 bases and the J gene lost 5 bases, with 12 bases spanning the gap. Germline V gene data show CDR1 as PRHDT and CDR2 as FYEKMQ (reference sequence). The CDR3 runs to 13 residues. CDR3 loop: CASSLSKGTEAFF. The CDR3, as DNA: TGTGCCAGCAGCCTTTCTAAGGGAACTGAAGCTTTCTTT.

The V and J genes are TRBV6-5 and TRBJ2-5; 14 nucleotides agree with TRBD2. The CDR3 runs to 14 residues. Per the germline V gene, CDR1 is MNHEY and CDR2 is SVGAGI. J was trimmed by 5 bases and V by 5 bases; bases with no gene match: 1. CDR3 amino acids: CASSRLAGGETQYF. The CDR3 nucleotides are TGTGCCAGCAGTAGACTAGCGGGGGGGGAGACCCAGTACTTC.

V is TRBV27 and J is TRBJ2-4; maybe TRBD1 (6 bases). From germline, CDR1 is MNHEY and CDR2 SMNVEV (reference sequence). This CDR3 is built from 16 residues. Trimming shortened V by 5 bases and J by 6 bases, and 20 bases separated the two germline ends. The CDR3 DNA reads TGTGCCAGCAGTCCTCGTGCAGGGGCCATCGGAAACATTCAGTACTTC. It translates to CASSPRAGAIGNIQYF.

A word on this clonotype: Germline is not matched at one junction end, which may reflect a read error. This sequence joins TRBV20-1 and TRBJ2-3; 7 bases map to TRBD2. Germline V gene sequence: CDR1 DFQATT, CDR2 SNEGSKA (reference sequence). This CDR3 region has 12 residues. CDR3: CSPSGHTDTQYF. CDR3 sequence (DNA): TGCAGTCCTAGCGGACACACAGATACGCAGTATTTT.